This entry concerns a single T cell receptor (beta chain). Other DNA sequences within the sample encode an identical CDR3. V shed 0 bases, J shed 4 bases, and the junction held 2 bases outside the gene matches. The length of the CDR3 is 15 residues. CDR1 and CDR2 from the germline V gene are KGHSH and LQKENI. In the authors' workflow: Scientists estimated how many nucleated cells there were by amplifying reference gene primers. TCRdb's table, derived via immunoSEQ multiplex PCR, lists solely in-frame clones and lacks some. The V and J calls and clone size come from that table; D and trimming were worked out from the DNA. The sample yields 90,000 to 150,000 clones, roughly 80% seen once. The sample is drawn from a study of blood T cell repertoires in COVID-19. Study information: PBMCs, B-cell-depleted T cells, or T cells provided the cDNA or gDNA that made up the material.

Specimen: peripheral blood. The chain joins TRBV18 to TRBJ2-7; 11 nucleotides line up with TRBD2. The sequence came from a man aged 45-65 years with acute or convalescent COVID-19. DNA of the CDR3: TGTGCCAGCTCACCACCGTCTAGCGGGGGGTACGAGCAGTACTTC. Translation gives CASSPPSSGGYEQYF. Full variable domain (outside the CDR3, taken from reference TRBV18 and TRBJ2-7): NAGVMQNPRHLVRRRGQEARLRCSPMKGHSHVYWYRQLPEEGLKFMVYLQKENIIDESGMPKERFSAEFPKEGPSILRIQQVVRGDSAAYFCASSPPSSGGYEQYFGPGTRLTVT.